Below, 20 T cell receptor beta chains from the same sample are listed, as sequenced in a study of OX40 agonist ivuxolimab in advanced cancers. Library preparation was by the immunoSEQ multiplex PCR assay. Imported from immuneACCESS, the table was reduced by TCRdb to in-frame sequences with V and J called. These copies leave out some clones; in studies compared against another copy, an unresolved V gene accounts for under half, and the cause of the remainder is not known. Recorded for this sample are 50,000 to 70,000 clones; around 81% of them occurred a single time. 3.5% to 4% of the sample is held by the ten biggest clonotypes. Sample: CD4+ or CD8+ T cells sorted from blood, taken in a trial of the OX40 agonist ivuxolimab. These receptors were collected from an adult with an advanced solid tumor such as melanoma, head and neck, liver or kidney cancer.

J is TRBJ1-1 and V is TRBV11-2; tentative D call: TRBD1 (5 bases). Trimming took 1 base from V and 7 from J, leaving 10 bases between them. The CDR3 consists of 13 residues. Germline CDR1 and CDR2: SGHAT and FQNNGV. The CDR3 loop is CASSLGGTVEAFF. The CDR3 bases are TGTGCCAGCAGCTTAGGAGGGACGGTTGAAGCTTTCTTT.

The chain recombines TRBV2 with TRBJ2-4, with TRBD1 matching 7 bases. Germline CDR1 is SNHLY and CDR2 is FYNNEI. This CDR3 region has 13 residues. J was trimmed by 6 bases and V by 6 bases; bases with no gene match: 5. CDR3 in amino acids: CASRRGQGNIQYF. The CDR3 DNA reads TGTGCCAGCAGGAGGGGGCAGGGAAACATTCAGTACTTC.

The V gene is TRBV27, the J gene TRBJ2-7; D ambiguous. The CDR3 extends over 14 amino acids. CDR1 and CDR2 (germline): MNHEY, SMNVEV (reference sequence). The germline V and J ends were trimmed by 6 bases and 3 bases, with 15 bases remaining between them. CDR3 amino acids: CASRRSHLLYEQYF. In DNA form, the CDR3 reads TGTGCCAGCAGGCGTAGCCATCTCCTCTACGAGCAGTACTTC.

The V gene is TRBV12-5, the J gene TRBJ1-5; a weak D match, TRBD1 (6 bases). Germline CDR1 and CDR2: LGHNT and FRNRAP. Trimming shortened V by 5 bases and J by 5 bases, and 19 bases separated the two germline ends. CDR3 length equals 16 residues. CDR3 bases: TGTGCTAGTGGTGCCGGGACAAGGGGCGTCGATCAGCCCCAGCATTTT. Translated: CASGAGTRGVDQPQHF.

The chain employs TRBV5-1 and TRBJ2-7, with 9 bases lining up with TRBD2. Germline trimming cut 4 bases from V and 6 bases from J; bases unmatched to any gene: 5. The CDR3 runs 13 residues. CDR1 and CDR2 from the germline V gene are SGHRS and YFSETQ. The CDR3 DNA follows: TGCGCCAGCAGCGCGGGAGGGCCGGGCGAGCAGTACTTC. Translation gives CASSAGGPGEQYF.

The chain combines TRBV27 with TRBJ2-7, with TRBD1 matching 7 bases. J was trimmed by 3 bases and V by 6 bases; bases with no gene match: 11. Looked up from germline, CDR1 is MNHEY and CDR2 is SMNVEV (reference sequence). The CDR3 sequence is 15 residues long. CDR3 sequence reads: CASRSPRDRYYEQYF. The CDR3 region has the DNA TGTGCCAGCAGATCTCCTCGGGACAGATACTACGAGCAGTACTTC.

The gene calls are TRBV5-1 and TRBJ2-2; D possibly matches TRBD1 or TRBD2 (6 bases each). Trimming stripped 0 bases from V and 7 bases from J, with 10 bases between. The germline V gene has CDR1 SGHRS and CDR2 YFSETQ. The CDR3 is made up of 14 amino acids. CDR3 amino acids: CASSLAGGDGELFF. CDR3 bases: TGCGCCAGCAGCTTGGCCGGGGGCGACGGGGAGCTGTTTTTT.

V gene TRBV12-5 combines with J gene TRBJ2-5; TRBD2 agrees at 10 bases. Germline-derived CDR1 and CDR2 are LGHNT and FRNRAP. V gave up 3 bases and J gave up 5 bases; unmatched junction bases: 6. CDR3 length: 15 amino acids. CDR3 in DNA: TGTGCTAGTGGTTTAGCAGCGGGAGGGCAGGAGACCCAGTACTTC. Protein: CASGLAAGGQETQYF.

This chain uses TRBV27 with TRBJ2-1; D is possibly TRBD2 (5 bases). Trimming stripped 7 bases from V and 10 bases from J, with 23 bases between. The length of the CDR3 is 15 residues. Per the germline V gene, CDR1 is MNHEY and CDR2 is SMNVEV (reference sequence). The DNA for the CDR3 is TGTGCCAGCATTCCTTCATTGGTTGGGAGCGTGGAGCAGTTCTTC. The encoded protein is CASIPSLVGSVEQFF.

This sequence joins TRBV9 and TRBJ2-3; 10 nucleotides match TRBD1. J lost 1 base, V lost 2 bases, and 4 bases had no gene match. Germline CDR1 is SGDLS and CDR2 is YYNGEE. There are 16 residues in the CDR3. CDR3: CASSVGTGVGTDTQYF. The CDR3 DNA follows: TGTGCCAGCAGCGTTGGGACAGGGGTAGGCACAGATACGCAGTATTTT.

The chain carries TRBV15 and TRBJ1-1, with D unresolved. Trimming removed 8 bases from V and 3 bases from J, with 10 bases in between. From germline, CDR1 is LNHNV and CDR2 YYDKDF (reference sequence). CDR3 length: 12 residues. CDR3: CATSGRYTEAFF. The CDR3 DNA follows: TGTGCCACCTCTGGACGGTACACTGAAGCTTTCTTT.

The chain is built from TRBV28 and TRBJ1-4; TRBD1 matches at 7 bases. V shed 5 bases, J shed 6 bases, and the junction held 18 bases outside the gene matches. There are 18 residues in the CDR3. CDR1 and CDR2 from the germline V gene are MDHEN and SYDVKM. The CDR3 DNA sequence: TGTGCCAGCAGTAACGCTCATCAGGGGACAGAGCGACATGAAAAACTGTTTTTT. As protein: CASSNAHQGTERHEKLFF.

The DNA of the CDR3 is TGCGCCAGCAGTCAATCGGGGGGACAGGGTTTCTCTCGCCATCAAGAGACCCAGTACTTC. Its protein is CASSQSGGQGFSRHQETQYF. The J gene is TRBJ2-5, the V gene TRBV23-1; the match to TRBD1 covers 9 bases. TRBV23-1 is recorded as an ORF, its role being uncertain. The CDR3 is 20 residues long. V lost 0 bases and J lost 2; bases outside the gene matches: 16.

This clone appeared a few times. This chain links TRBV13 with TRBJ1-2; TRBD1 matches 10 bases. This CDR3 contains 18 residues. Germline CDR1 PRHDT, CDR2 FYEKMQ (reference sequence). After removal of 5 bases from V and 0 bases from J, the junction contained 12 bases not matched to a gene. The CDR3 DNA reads TGTGCCAGCAGCGCGGGACAGGGGATGGGATTAGCTAACTATGGCTACACCTTC. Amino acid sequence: CASSAGQGMGLANYGYTF.

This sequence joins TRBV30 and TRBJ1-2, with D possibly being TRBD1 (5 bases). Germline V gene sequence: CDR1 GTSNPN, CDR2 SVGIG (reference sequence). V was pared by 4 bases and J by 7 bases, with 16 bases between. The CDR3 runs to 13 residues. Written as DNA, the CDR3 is TGTGCCTGGACCCTGGGGGGTCGTTTTGGCTACACCTTC. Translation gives CAWTLGGRFGYTF. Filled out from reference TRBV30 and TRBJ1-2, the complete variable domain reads SQTIHQWPATLVQPVGSPLSLECTVEGTSNPNLYWYRQAAGRGLQLLFYSVGIGQISSEVPQNLSASRPQDRQFILSSKKLLLSDSGFYLCAWTLGGRFGYTFGSGTRLTVV.

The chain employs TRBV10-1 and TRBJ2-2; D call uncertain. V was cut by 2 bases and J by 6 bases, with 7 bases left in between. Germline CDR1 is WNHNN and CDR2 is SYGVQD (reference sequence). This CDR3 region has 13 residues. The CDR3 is CASSERRAGELFF. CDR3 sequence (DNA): TGCGCCAGCAGTGAGCGCCGGGCCGGGGAGCTGTTTTTT.

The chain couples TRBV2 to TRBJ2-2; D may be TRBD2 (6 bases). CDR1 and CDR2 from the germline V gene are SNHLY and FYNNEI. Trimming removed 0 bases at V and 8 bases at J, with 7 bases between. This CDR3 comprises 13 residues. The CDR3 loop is CASSEAREGELFF. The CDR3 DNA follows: TGTGCCAGCAGTGAAGCGCGGGAAGGGGAGCTGTTTTTT.

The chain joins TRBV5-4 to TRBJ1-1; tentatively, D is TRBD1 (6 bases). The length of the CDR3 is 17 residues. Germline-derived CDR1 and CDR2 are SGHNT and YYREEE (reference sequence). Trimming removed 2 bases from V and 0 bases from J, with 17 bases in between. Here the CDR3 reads CASSFGGGEFMNTEAFF. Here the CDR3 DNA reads TGTGCCAGCAGCTTTGGGGGGGGCGAATTCATGAACACTGAAGCTTTCTTT.

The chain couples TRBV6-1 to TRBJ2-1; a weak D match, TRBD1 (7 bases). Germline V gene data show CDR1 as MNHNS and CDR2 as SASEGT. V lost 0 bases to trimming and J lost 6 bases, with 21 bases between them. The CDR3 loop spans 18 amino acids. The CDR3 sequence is CASSEARSGDSTLNEQFF. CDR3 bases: TGTGCCAGCAGTGAAGCTAGGTCGGGGGACAGTACCCTCAATGAGCAGTTCTTC.

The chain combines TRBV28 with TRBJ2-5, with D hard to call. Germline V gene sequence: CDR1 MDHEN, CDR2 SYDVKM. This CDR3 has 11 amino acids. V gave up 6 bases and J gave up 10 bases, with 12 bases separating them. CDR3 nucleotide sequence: TGTGCCAGCAGCCTAACGATAGACCAGTACTTC. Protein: CASSLTIDQYF.